These 6 T cell receptor beta chains share one sample of origin, sequenced in a study of early T cells in non-severe SARS-CoV-2 infection. MiXCR was run by TCRdb on the 5' RACE reads, yielding one entry per CDR3 protein. Of tens of thousands of distinct CDR3 sequences in the sample, 10% to 15% were seen once. Sample: whole blood. The origin of the receptors is an adult who was a healthcare worker with PCR-confirmed SARS-CoV-2 infection or an uninfected control (not recorded which).

This clonotype was seen many times. CDR3 loop: CASRRGREDTQYF. The CDR3 DNA is TGTGCCAGCAGGCGGGGGCGGGAAGATACGCAGTATTTT. This sequence joins TRBV7-8 and TRBJ2-3, with TRBD2 as a possible D gene (7 bases). Looked up from germline, CDR1 is SGHVS and CDR2 is FQNEAQ. With 6 bases removed from V and 5 bases from J, the gap between germline ends came to 12 bases. The CDR3 sequence is 13 residues long.

The chain links TRBV20-1 to TRBJ2-7; D possibly uses TRBD1 or TRBD2 (5 bases each). From germline, CDR1 is DFQATT and CDR2 SNEGSKA (reference sequence). This CDR3 is 15 amino acids long. Trimming pared 4 bases from V and 4 bases from J, leaving 20 bases between. The CDR3: CSATVFGALGYEQYF. CDR3 DNA sequence: TGCAGTGCTACTGTTTTCGGGGCCCTCGGTTACGAGCAGTACTTC.

There are many counts of this clonotype. This rearrangement joins TRBV12-3 or TRBV12-4 to TRBJ1-4; 7 bases line up with TRBD1. J was trimmed by 5 bases and V by 5 bases; bases with no gene match: 2. This CDR3 comprises 13 residues. The DNA for the CDR3 is TGTGCCAGCAGTACACAGGGGAATGAAAAACTGTTTTTT. It encodes CASSTQGNEKLFF.

Note on this clonotype: This may be a read error, as it is one base from a much larger clone. The gene calls are TRBV29-1 and TRBJ2-1; TRBD1 is a possible D gene (5 bases). The CDR3 length is 13 residues. V was trimmed by 5 bases and J by 0 bases, leaving 8 bases between them. In germline, CDR1 is SQVTM, CDR2 ANQGSEA. DNA for the CDR3: TGCAGCGTTCAGGGTACCTCCTACAATGAGCAGTTCTTC. It codes for CSVQGTSYNEQFF.

This chain uses TRBV9 with TRBJ1-2; perhaps TRBD1 as D (5 bases). The germline V gene has CDR1 SGDLS and CDR2 YYNGEE. V lost 3 bases, J lost 4 bases, and 13 bases lay in between. CDR3 length: 14 amino acids. The CDR3 DNA sequence: TGTGCCAGCAGCGCTGCCGGGACCGGCTATGGCTACACCTTC. This sequence encodes CASSAAGTGYGYTF.

This chain joins TRBV2 and TRBJ2-5, with D unresolved. Trimming took off 8 bases at V and 1 base at J, with 11 bases between the two ends. This CDR3 contains 13 residues. From germline, CDR1 is SNHLY and CDR2 FYNNEI. The CDR3 loop is CASSTSTQETQYF. CDR3 in DNA: TGTGCCAGCTCAACGTCGACCCAAGAGACCCAGTACTTC.